This TCR beta chain was identified during a study of T-cell memory formation after mild COVID-19. Study-wide results and limits: Contracting CD4+ clones were located mainly in CM and EM, and CD8+ clones in EMRA. There was a balanced CD4/CD8 profile in clones contracting day 15 to 85, and later expanders leaned CD4+.

In this sample, this clonotype turned up a few times. Its matching antigen is unknown. It was 5'RACE with constant-segment primers that produced the TCR alpha and TCR beta cDNA libraries, which carried sample barcodes and UMIs. TCRdb recomputed calls from the 5' RACE reads with MiXCR, one row per CDR3 protein. The sample lists under 50,000 distinct CDR3 sequences, 27% seen once, with 35% to 50% in the top ten. The ends were cut back, 3 bases at V and 3 bases at J, with 5 bases in the middle. CDR3 length: 12 amino acids. CDR1 and CDR2 from the germline V gene are SGHVS and FNYEAQ. The rearrangement links TRBV7-6 to TRBJ1-1; D is ambiguous. The sample was PBMCs or a T cell subset sorted from them (not recorded which). The receptor was isolated from a man between 18 and 35 years old who had mild COVID-19 (a few samples of this study predate the infection). Cell type and time point are not known. The CDR3 here is CASSLPDTEAFF. CDR3 bases: TGTGCCAGCAGCTTGCCCGACACTGAAGCTTTCTTT.